These T cell receptor beta chains were read from a single sample in a study of blood T cell repertoires in COVID-19. Libraries were prepared by immunoSEQ multiplex PCR; TCRdb keeps only in-frame clonotypes and omits some of them. The sample has some 200,000 clones, 86% seen once. Material for sequencing was peripheral blood. The receptors were gathered from an older man with acute or convalescent COVID-19. The CDR3 runs from the conserved cysteine through the conserved F or W. Each record gives: clone size, D gene, CDR3 length, J gene, V gene, CDR3 protein, CDR3 DNA. A D gene is named only where the DNA matches it firmly. Expanded clones get a size class; other rows say once, few or many, or leave the size out.

clone_size: few
d_call: NA
cdr3_length: 15
j_call: TRBJ2-1
v_call: TRBV9
cdr3_aa: CASSAGTFTYNEQFF
cdr3_nt: TGTGCCAGCAGCGCCGGGACTTTCACCTACAATGAGCAGTTCTTC

clone_size: NA
d_call: NA
cdr3_length: 13
j_call: TRBJ1-4
v_call: TRBV2
cdr3_aa: CASSEALGEPRLF
cdr3_nt: TGTGCCAGCAGTGAAGCATTAGGGGAACCGAGGCTTTTT

clone_size: NA
d_call: NA
cdr3_length: 15
j_call: TRBJ1-3
v_call: TRBV7-9
cdr3_aa: CASSLSLGQGNTIYF
cdr3_nt: TGTGCCAGCAGCTTGAGTTTAGGACAGGGAAACACCATATATTTT

clone_size: NA
d_call: NA
cdr3_length: 15
j_call: TRBJ1-1
v_call: TRBV5-6
cdr3_aa: CASSSPRGSPTEAFF
cdr3_nt: TGTGCCAGCAGCAGCCCTAGGGGGTCTCCCACTGAAGCTTTCTTT

clone_size: NA
d_call: TRBD2
cdr3_length: 15
j_call: TRBJ2-1
v_call: TRBV5-1
cdr3_aa: CASAGGITSYNEQFF
cdr3_nt: TGCGCCAGCGCGGGAGGCATAACTTCCTACAATGAGCAGTTCTTC

clone_size: few
d_call: TRBD2
cdr3_length: 15
j_call: TRBJ2-1
v_call: TRBV5-1
cdr3_aa: CASSAGLADYNEQFF
cdr3_nt: TGCGCCAGCAGCGCCGGACTAGCGGATTACAATGAGCAGTTCTTC

clone_size: NA
d_call: NA
cdr3_length: 11
j_call: TRBJ2-7
v_call: TRBV12-3/TRBV12-4
cdr3_aa: CASSPGYEQYF
cdr3_nt: TGTGCCAGCAGTCCGGGCTACGAGCAGTACTTC

clone_size: few
d_call: NA
cdr3_length: 17
j_call: TRBJ1-1
v_call: TRBV4-3
cdr3_aa: CASSRTDQGSGNTEAFF
cdr3_nt: TGCGCCAGCAGCCGAACCGACCAGGGAAGTGGGAACACTGAAGCTTTCTTT

clone_size: NA
d_call: TRBD2
cdr3_length: 15
j_call: TRBJ2-5
v_call: TRBV5-4
cdr3_aa: CASSFSGLAGETQYF
cdr3_nt: TGTGCCAGCAGCTTTTCTGGACTAGCGGGTGAGACCCAGTACTTC

clone_size: NA
d_call: NA
cdr3_length: 15
j_call: TRBJ2-5
v_call: TRBV7-2
cdr3_aa: CASSWSKALSETQYF
cdr3_nt: TGTGCCAGCAGCTGGAGTAAGGCACTTTCGGAGACCCAGTACTTC

clone_size: once
d_call: TRBD2
cdr3_length: 15
j_call: TRBJ2-1
v_call: TRBV6-5
cdr3_aa: CATRLALRVDNEQFF
cdr3_nt: TGTGCCACCCGACTAGCGCTCCGCGTCGACAATGAGCAGTTCTTC

clone_size: NA
d_call: NA
cdr3_length: 14
j_call: TRBJ1-4
v_call: TRBV18
cdr3_aa: CASSAGATNEKLFF
cdr3_nt: TGTGCCAGCTCAGCAGGGGCAACTAATGAAAAACTGTTTTTT

clone_size: NA
d_call: NA
cdr3_length: 16
j_call: TRBJ2-3
v_call: TRBV5-1
cdr3_aa: CASSDPVAASTDTQYF
cdr3_nt: TGCGCCAGCAGCGACCCGGTAGCGGCTAGCACAGATACGCAGTATTTT

clone_size: NA
d_call: NA
cdr3_length: 14
j_call: TRBJ2-1
v_call: TRBV11-2
cdr3_aa: CASSGQYSYNEQFF
cdr3_nt: TGTGCCAGCAGTGGCCAGTACTCCTACAATGAGCAGTTCTTC

clone_size: NA
d_call: NA
cdr3_length: 16
j_call: TRBJ2-5
v_call: TRBV7-8
cdr3_aa: CASSHGGGRVDETQYF
cdr3_nt: TGTGCCAGCAGCCATGGGGGGGGCAGGGTGGACGAGACCCAGTACTTC

clone_size: once
d_call: NA
cdr3_length: 14
j_call: TRBJ1-1
v_call: TRBV6-1
cdr3_aa: CASSDGRENTEAFF
cdr3_nt: TGTGCCAGCAGTGATGGCAGGGAGAACACTGAAGCTTTCTTT

clone_size: NA
d_call: NA
cdr3_length: 16
j_call: TRBJ2-3
v_call: TRBV5-6
cdr3_aa: CASTSPGGPYTDTQYF
cdr3_nt: TGTGCCAGCACCTCCCCCGGGGGGCCATACACAGATACGCAGTATTTT

clone_size: NA
d_call: TRBD1
cdr3_length: 13
j_call: TRBJ1-6
v_call: TRBV6-5
cdr3_aa: CATYRGTNSPLHF
cdr3_nt: TGTGCCACCTACAGGGGCACAAATTCACCCCTCCACTTT

clone_size: once
d_call: TRBD2
cdr3_length: 14
j_call: TRBJ2-1
v_call: TRBV9
cdr3_aa: CASSVGGLAAEQFF
cdr3_nt: TGTGCCAGCAGCGTAGGGGGACTAGCGGCTGAGCAGTTCTTC

clone_size: NA
d_call: TRBD1
cdr3_length: 15
j_call: TRBJ2-3
v_call: TRBV7-9
cdr3_aa: CASSPGTGGADTQYF
cdr3_nt: TGTGCCAGCAGCCCAGGGACAGGGGGCGCAGATACGCAGTATTTT

clone_size: NA
d_call: TRBD1
cdr3_length: 16
j_call: TRBJ2-1
v_call: TRBV18
cdr3_aa: CASSPPRTGRYNEQFF
cdr3_nt: TGTGCCAGCTCACCACCTAGGACAGGGCGCTACAATGAGCAGTTCTTC

clone_size: NA
d_call: NA
cdr3_length: 16
j_call: TRBJ1-6
v_call: TRBV11-3
cdr3_aa: CASSLDQSGPNSPLHF
cdr3_nt: TGTGCCAGCAGCTTAGATCAGAGTGGGCCAAATTCACCCCTCCACTTT